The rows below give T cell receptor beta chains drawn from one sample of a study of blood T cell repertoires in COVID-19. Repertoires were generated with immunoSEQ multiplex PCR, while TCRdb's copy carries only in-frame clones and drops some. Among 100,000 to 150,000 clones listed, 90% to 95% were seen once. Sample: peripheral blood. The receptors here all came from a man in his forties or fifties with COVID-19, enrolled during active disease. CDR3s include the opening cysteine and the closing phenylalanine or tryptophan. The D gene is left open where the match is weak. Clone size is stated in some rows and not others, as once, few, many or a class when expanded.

cdr3_aa: CASSQRWGETEETQYF; cdr3_nt: TGTGCCAGCAGCCAAAGGTGGGGCGAGACAGAGGAGACCCAGTACTTC; d_call: .; v_call: TRBV7-3; j_call: TRBJ2-5; clone_size: .
cdr3_aa: CASSRQIQETQYF; cdr3_nt: TGTGCCAGCAGCCGACAGATCCAAGAGACCCAGTACTTC; d_call: .; v_call: TRBV7-2; j_call: TRBJ2-5; clone_size: .
cdr3_aa: CASSPGGAGANVLTF; cdr3_nt: TGTGCCAGCAGTCCAGGGGGCGCTGGGGCCAACGTCCTGACTTTC; d_call: TRBD1; v_call: TRBV14; j_call: TRBJ2-6; clone_size: .
cdr3_aa: CASSPYQGPGELFF; cdr3_nt: TGTGCCAGCAGCCCGTACCAGGGCCCCGGGGAGCTGTTTTTT; d_call: .; v_call: TRBV4-2; j_call: TRBJ2-2; clone_size: .
cdr3_aa: CAGGTGSNQPQHF; cdr3_nt: TGTGCCGGCGGGACAGGAAGCAATCAGCCCCAGCATTTT; d_call: TRBD1; v_call: TRBV6-5; j_call: TRBJ1-5; clone_size: .
cdr3_aa: CASSQDLDRGTYEQYF; cdr3_nt: TGCGCCAGCAGCCAAGATTTGGACAGGGGGACCTACGAGCAGTACTTC; d_call: TRBD1; v_call: TRBV4-3; j_call: TRBJ2-7; clone_size: .
cdr3_aa: CASSLYTSGTGELFF; cdr3_nt: TGTGCCAGCAGCCTCTATACATCGGGCACCGGGGAGCTGTTTTTT; d_call: .; v_call: TRBV7-3; j_call: TRBJ2-2; clone_size: .
cdr3_aa: CASSDSSMASIYF; cdr3_nt: TGTGCCAGCAGCGACAGTTCCATGGCCTCCATATATTTT; d_call: .; v_call: TRBV5-4; j_call: TRBJ1-3; clone_size: .
cdr3_aa: CASSGRGNTEAFF; cdr3_nt: TGTGCCAGCAGCGGCCGAGGGAACACTGAAGCTTTCTTT; d_call: .; v_call: TRBV9; j_call: TRBJ1-1; clone_size: .
cdr3_aa: CAISGGTGEGYGYTF; cdr3_nt: TGTGCCATCAGTGGCGGGACAGGGGAAGGCTATGGCTACACCTTC; d_call: TRBD1; v_call: TRBV10-3; j_call: TRBJ1-2; clone_size: .
cdr3_aa: CASSRPGTGGGGELFF; cdr3_nt: TGTGCCAGCAGCCGTCCCGGGACAGGAGGGGGCGGGGAGCTGTTTTTT; d_call: TRBD1; v_call: TRBV7-2; j_call: TRBJ2-2; clone_size: .
cdr3_aa: CASRAGGPTDTQYF; cdr3_nt: TGTGCCAGCAGAGCGGGAGGGCCGACAGATACGCAGTATTTT; d_call: TRBD2; v_call: TRBV7-3; j_call: TRBJ2-3; clone_size: .
cdr3_aa: CSVERGNTEAFF; cdr3_nt: TGCAGCGTTGAAAGGGGGAACACTGAAGCTTTCTTT; d_call: .; v_call: TRBV29-1; j_call: TRBJ1-1; clone_size: .
cdr3_aa: CASSHMGTRGNQPQHF; cdr3_nt: TGTGCCAGCAGCCACATGGGCACCCGCGGCAATCAGCCCCAGCATTTT; d_call: .; v_call: TRBV28; j_call: TRBJ1-5; clone_size: .
cdr3_aa: CAISESGQGNQPQHF; cdr3_nt: TGTGCCATCAGTGAGTCTGGACAGGGGAATCAGCCCCAGCATTTT; d_call: TRBD1; v_call: TRBV10-3; j_call: TRBJ1-5; clone_size: .
cdr3_aa: CASSFKAGVYNEQFF; cdr3_nt: TGTGCCAGTAGTTTTAAAGCGGGAGTATACAATGAGCAGTTCTTC; d_call: TRBD2; v_call: TRBV19; j_call: TRBJ2-1; clone_size: .
cdr3_aa: CASSPNGGVGTDTQYF; cdr3_nt: TGTGCCAGCAGCCCCAACGGGGGAGTTGGTACAGATACGCAGTATTTT; d_call: .; v_call: TRBV6-2/TRBV6-3; j_call: TRBJ2-3; clone_size: .
cdr3_aa: CASSLGTSGRHNEQFF; cdr3_nt: TGTGCCAGCAGCTTAGGGACTAGCGGGAGGCACAATGAGCAGTTCTTC; d_call: TRBD2; v_call: TRBV13; j_call: TRBJ2-1; clone_size: .
cdr3_aa: CASSPLGVGAYEQYF; cdr3_nt: TGTGCCAGCTCGCCCCTGGGAGTTGGGGCCTACGAGCAGTACTTC; d_call: .; v_call: TRBV18; j_call: TRBJ2-7; clone_size: .
cdr3_aa: CSASGGGYGYTF; cdr3_nt: TGCAGTGCTAGTGGGGGCGGCTATGGCTACACCTTC; d_call: .; v_call: TRBV20-1; j_call: TRBJ1-2; clone_size: .
cdr3_aa: CASSLTGFVNEQYF; cdr3_nt: TGCGCCAGCAGCCTCACGGGGTTTGTCAACGAGCAGTACTTC; d_call: .; v_call: TRBV4-1; j_call: TRBJ2-7; clone_size: .
cdr3_aa: CAWSRGRHNEQFF; cdr3_nt: TGTGCCTGGAGTAGGGGGCGACACAATGAGCAGTTCTTC; d_call: TRBD1; v_call: TRBV30; j_call: TRBJ2-1; clone_size: .
cdr3_aa: CASSLLTGLGYTF; cdr3_nt: TGTGCCAGCAGTTTACTGACAGGGCTTGGCTACACCTTC; d_call: TRBD1; v_call: TRBV12-3/TRBV12-4; j_call: TRBJ1-2; clone_size: .
cdr3_aa: CASSQEGTSGLYTQYF; cdr3_nt: TGTGCCAGCAGCCAAGAGGGGACTAGCGGATTATATACGCAGTATTTT; d_call: TRBD2; v_call: TRBV3-1/TRBV3-2; j_call: TRBJ2-3; clone_size: .
cdr3_aa: CASSLDGSYNEQFF; cdr3_nt: TGTGCCAGCAGCTTAGATGGCAGCTACAATGAGCAGTTCTTC; d_call: .; v_call: TRBV11-2; j_call: TRBJ2-1; clone_size: .
cdr3_aa: CASTRGEGQNQPQHF; cdr3_nt: TGTGCCAGCACCCGAGGGGAGGGGCAGAATCAGCCCCAGCATTTT; d_call: .; v_call: TRBV9; j_call: TRBJ1-5; clone_size: .
cdr3_aa: CASSYWDRGTYEQYF; cdr3_nt: TGTGCCAGCAGTTACTGGGACAGGGGTACCTACGAGCAGTACTTC; d_call: TRBD1; v_call: TRBV6-2/TRBV6-3; j_call: TRBJ2-7; clone_size: .
cdr3_aa: CASSERGGAYTEAFF; cdr3_nt: TGTGCCAGCAGTGAACGTGGGGGCGCCTACACTGAAGCTTTCTTT; d_call: .; v_call: TRBV2; j_call: TRBJ1-1; clone_size: .
cdr3_aa: CASSIDFTAQGYTF; cdr3_nt: TGTGCCAGTAGTATAGATTTCACAGCCCAGGGCTACACCTTC; d_call: .; v_call: TRBV19; j_call: TRBJ1-2; clone_size: .
cdr3_aa: CSVTGVTKNIQYF; cdr3_nt: TGCAGCGTTACGGGAGTGACCAAAAACATTCAGTACTTC; d_call: .; v_call: TRBV29-1; j_call: TRBJ2-4; clone_size: .
cdr3_aa: CASSLSLASYNEQFF; cdr3_nt: TGTGCCAGCAGCTTGAGCCTAGCGTCTTACAATGAGCAGTTCTTC; d_call: .; v_call: TRBV7-9; j_call: TRBJ2-1; clone_size: .
cdr3_aa: CASSVGGPQETQYF; cdr3_nt: TGTGCCAGCAGCGTAGGAGGGCCTCAAGAGACCCAGTACTTC; d_call: .; v_call: TRBV9; j_call: TRBJ2-5; clone_size: .
cdr3_aa: CAGSSTGNTIYF; cdr3_nt: TGTGCCGGCAGTTCGACAGGAAACACCATATATTTT; d_call: .; v_call: TRBV6-6; j_call: TRBJ1-3; clone_size: once
cdr3_aa: CASSPENREQYF; cdr3_nt: TGTGCCAGCTCACCAGAGAACCGCGAGCAGTACTTC; d_call: .; v_call: TRBV18; j_call: TRBJ2-7; clone_size: .
cdr3_aa: CASSLPGLPAVHEQFF; cdr3_nt: TGTGCCAGCAGCCTTCCCGGACTCCCAGCGGTGCATGAGCAGTTCTTC; d_call: .; v_call: TRBV5-6; j_call: TRBJ2-1; clone_size: .
cdr3_aa: CASSSRTRSNTGELFF; cdr3_nt: TGTGCCAGCAGCTCACGGACTAGGTCGAACACCGGGGAGCTGTTTTTT; d_call: TRBD2; v_call: TRBV5-8; j_call: TRBJ2-2; clone_size: .
cdr3_aa: CSVPAGGSSYNEQFF; cdr3_nt: TGCAGCGTTCCGGCGGGAGGGAGCTCCTACAATGAGCAGTTCTTC; d_call: TRBD2; v_call: TRBV29-1; j_call: TRBJ2-1; clone_size: once
cdr3_aa: CASSRTGGRRSYNEQFF; cdr3_nt: TGTGCCAGCAGCCGGACAGGGGGCAGGCGATCCTACAATGAGCAGTTCTTC; d_call: TRBD1; v_call: TRBV7-2; j_call: TRBJ2-1; clone_size: .
cdr3_aa: CASSYGTEGTSIYF; cdr3_nt: TGTGCCAGCAGCTACGGGACTGAGGGCACCTCCATATATTTT; d_call: .; v_call: TRBV7-2; j_call: TRBJ1-3; clone_size: .
cdr3_aa: CASSFGLAGGPETQYF; cdr3_nt: TGTGCCAGCAGCTTTGGACTAGCGGGAGGGCCGGAGACCCAGTACTTC; d_call: TRBD2; v_call: TRBV5-5; j_call: TRBJ2-5; clone_size: .
cdr3_aa: CASSPTGPEAFF; cdr3_nt: TGTGCCAGCAGCCCCACTGGGCCTGAAGCTTTCTTT; d_call: .; v_call: TRBV6-5; j_call: TRBJ1-1; clone_size: .
cdr3_aa: CATSERETQYF; cdr3_nt: TGTGCCACCAGTGAGAGAGAGACCCAGTACTTC; d_call: .; v_call: TRBV24-1; j_call: TRBJ2-5; clone_size: .
cdr3_aa: CASSRQAANYGYTF; cdr3_nt: TGTGCCAGCAGTCGACAGGCTGCTAACTATGGCTACACCTTC; d_call: .; v_call: TRBV6-5; j_call: TRBJ1-2; clone_size: .
cdr3_aa: CAISESGTATYEQYF; cdr3_nt: TGTGCCATCAGTGAAAGCGGGACTGCGACCTACGAGCAGTACTTC; d_call: TRBD2; v_call: TRBV10-3; j_call: TRBJ2-7; clone_size: .
cdr3_aa: CASSRGETQYF; cdr3_nt: TGTGCCAGCAGCCGGGGGGAGACCCAGTACTTC; d_call: .; v_call: TRBV6-5; j_call: TRBJ2-5; clone_size: .
cdr3_aa: CASSFSGLGNEQFF; cdr3_nt: TGTGCCAGCAGCTTTAGCGGGCTGGGTAATGAGCAGTTCTTC; d_call: TRBD2; v_call: TRBV6-5; j_call: TRBJ2-1; clone_size: .